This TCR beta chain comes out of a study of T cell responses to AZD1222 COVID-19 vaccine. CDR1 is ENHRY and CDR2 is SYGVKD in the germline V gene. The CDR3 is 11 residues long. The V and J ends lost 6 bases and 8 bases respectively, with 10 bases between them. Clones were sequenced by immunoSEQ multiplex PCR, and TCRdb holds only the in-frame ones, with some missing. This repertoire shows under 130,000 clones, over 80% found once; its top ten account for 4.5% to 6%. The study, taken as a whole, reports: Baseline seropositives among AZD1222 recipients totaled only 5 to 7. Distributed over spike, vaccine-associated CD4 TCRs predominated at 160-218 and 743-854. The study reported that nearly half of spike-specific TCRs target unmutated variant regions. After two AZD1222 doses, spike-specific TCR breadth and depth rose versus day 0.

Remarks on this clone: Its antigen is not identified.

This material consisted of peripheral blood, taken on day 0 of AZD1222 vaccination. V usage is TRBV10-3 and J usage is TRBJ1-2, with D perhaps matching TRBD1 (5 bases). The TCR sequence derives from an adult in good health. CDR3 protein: CAIRGTAGYTF. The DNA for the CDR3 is TGTGCCATCAGGGGGACCGCGGGCTACACCTTC.